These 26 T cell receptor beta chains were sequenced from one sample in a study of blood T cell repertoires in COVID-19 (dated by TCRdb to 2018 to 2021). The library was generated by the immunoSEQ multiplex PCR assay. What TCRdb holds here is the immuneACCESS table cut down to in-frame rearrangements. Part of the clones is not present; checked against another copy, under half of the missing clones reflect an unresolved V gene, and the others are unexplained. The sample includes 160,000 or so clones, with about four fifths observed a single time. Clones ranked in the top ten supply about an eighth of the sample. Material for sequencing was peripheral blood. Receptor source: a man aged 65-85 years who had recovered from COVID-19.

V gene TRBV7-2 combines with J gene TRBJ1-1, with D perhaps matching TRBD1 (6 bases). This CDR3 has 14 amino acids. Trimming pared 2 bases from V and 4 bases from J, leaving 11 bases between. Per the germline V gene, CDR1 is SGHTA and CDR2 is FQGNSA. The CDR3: CASSLIQGVTEAFF. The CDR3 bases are TGTGCCAGCAGCTTAATACAGGGAGTCACTGAAGCTTTCTTT.

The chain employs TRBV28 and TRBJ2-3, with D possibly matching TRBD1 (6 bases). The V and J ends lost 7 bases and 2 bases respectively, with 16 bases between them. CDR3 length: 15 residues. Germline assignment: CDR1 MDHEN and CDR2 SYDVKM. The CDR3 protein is CASTTNRVLTDTQYF. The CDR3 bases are TGTGCCAGCACCACGAACAGGGTTCTCACAGATACGCAGTATTTT.

CDR3 loop: CATSEGQGVHKAFF. As DNA, the CDR3 is TGTGCCACCAGTGAAGGACAGGGGGTCCATAAAGCTTTCTTT. The gene calls are TRBV24-1 and TRBJ1-1; 10 positions match TRBD1. Germline V gene sequence: CDR1 KGHDR, CDR2 SFDVKD. V shed 4 bases, J shed 9 bases, and the junction held 7 bases outside the gene matches. CDR3 size: 14 residues.

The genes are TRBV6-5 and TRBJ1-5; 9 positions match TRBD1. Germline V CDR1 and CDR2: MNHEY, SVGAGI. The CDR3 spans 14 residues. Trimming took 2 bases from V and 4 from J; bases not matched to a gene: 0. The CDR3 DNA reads TGTGCCAGCAGTTACGGACAGGGGAATCAGCCCCAGCATTTT. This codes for CASSYGQGNQPQHF.

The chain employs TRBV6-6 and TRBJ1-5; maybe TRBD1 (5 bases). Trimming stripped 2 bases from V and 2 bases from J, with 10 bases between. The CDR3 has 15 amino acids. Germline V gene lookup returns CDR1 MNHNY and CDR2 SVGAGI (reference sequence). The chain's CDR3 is CASSYRTSGNQPQHF. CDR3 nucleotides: TGTGCCAGCAGTTACCGGACATCCGGCAATCAGCCCCAGCATTTT.

This chain's CDR3 is CASRQGAEQFF. Written as DNA, the CDR3 is TGTGCCAGCAGACAGGGAGCTGAGCAGTTCTTC. This chain links TRBV2 with TRBJ2-1; D may be TRBD1 (6 bases). V dropped 6 bases and J dropped 9 bases, with 9 bases sitting between them. CDR1 and CDR2 from the germline V gene are SNHLY and FYNNEI. The CDR3 consists of 11 residues.

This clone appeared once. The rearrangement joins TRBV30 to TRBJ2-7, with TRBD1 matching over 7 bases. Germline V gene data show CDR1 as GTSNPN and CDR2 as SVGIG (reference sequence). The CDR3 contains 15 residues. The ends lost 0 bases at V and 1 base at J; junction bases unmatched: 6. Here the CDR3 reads CAWSVLWTGSYEQYF. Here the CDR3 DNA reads TGTGCCTGGAGTGTACTTTGGACAGGTTCCTACGAGCAGTACTTC.

The CDR3 sequence: CASSLPRLTGELFF. CDR3 bases: TGTGCCAGCAGTTTACCGAGGTTGACCGGGGAGCTGTTTTTT. V usage is TRBV28 and J usage is TRBJ2-2; D is ambiguous. Germline V gene data show CDR1 as MDHEN and CDR2 as SYDVKM. V shed 2 bases and J shed 5 bases, with 9 bases lying between them. The length of the CDR3 is 14 residues. The whole variable domain, filled in from reference TRBV28 and TRBJ2-2, reads DVKVTQSSRYLVKRTGEKVFLECVQDMDHENMFWYRQDPGLGLRLIYFSYDVKMKEKGDIPEGYSVSREKKERFSLILESASTNQTSMYLCASSLPRLTGELFFGEGSRLTVL.

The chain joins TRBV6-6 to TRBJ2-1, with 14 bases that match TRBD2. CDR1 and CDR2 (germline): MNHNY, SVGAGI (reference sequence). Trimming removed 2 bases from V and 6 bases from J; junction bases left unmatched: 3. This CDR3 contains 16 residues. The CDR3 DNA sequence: TGTGCCAGCAGTTACCAGACTAGCGGGAGGGCCAATGAGCAGTTCTTC. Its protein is CASSYQTSGRANEQFF.

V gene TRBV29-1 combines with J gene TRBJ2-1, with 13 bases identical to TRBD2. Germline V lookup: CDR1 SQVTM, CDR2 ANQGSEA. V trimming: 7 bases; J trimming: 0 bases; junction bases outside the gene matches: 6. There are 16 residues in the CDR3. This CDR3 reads CSAAGTSGISYNEQFF. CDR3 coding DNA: TGCAGCGCTGCCGGGACTAGCGGGATCTCCTACAATGAGCAGTTCTTC.

This chain's CDR3 is CASSPEDRLNYGYTF. CDR3 coding DNA: TGTGCCAGCTCACCAGAGGACAGACTTAACTATGGCTACACCTTC. The J gene is TRBJ1-2, the V gene TRBV18; maybe TRBD1 (6 bases). V dropped 2 bases and J dropped 1 base, with 11 bases sitting between them. The germline gives CDR1 KGHSH, CDR2 LQKENI. There are 15 residues in the CDR3.

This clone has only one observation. CDR3 loop: CASSLNLAGGKTDTQYF. The DNA of the CDR3 is TGTGCCAGCAGCTTGAACCTAGCGGGAGGCAAGACAGATACGCAGTATTTT. This sequence joins TRBV5-4 and TRBJ2-3; 11 nucleotides line up with TRBD2. There are 17 residues in the CDR3. V was pared by 1 base and J by 3 bases, with 7 bases of the junction left unmatched. Germline CDR1 and CDR2: SGHNT and YYREEE (reference sequence).

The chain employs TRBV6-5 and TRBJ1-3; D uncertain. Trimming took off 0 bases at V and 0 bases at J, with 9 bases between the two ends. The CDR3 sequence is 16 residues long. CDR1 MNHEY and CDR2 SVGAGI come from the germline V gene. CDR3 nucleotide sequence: TGTGCCAGCAGTTACTCGAACGGAGACTCTGGAAACACCATATATTTT. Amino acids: CASSYSNGDSGNTIYF.

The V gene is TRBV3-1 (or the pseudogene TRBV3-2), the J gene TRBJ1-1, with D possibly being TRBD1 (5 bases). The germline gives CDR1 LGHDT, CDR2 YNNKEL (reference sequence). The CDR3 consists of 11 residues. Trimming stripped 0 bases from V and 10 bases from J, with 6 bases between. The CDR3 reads CASSQEQGAFF. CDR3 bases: TGTGCCAGCAGCCAAGAGCAGGGAGCTTTCTTT.

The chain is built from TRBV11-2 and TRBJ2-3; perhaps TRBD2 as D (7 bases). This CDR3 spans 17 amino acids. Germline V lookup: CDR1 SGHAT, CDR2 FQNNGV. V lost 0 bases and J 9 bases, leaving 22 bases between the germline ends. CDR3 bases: TGTGCCAGCAGCTTAGACTGGGGGGGCAGGGGATGGCTAACGCAGTATTTT. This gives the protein CASSLDWGGRGWLTQYF. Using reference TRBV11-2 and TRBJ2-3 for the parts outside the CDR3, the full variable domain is EAGVAQSPRYKIIEKRQSVAFWCNPISGHATLYWYQQILGQGPKLLIQFQNNGVVDDSQLPKDRFSAERLKGVDSTLKIQPAKLEDSAVYLCASSLDWGGRGWLTQYFGPGTRLTVL.

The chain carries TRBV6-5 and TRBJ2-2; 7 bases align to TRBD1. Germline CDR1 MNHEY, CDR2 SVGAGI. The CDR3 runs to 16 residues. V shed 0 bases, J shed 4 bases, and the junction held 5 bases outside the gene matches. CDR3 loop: CASSYSGGPITGELFF. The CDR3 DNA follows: TGTGCCAGCAGTTACTCAGGGGGCCCTATCACCGGGGAGCTGTTTTTT.

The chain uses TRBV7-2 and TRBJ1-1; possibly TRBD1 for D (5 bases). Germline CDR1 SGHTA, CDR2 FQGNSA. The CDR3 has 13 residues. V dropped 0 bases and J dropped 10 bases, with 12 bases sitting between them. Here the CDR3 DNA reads TGTGCCAGCAGCTTAGCTGCGGACACCCCAGCTTTCTTT. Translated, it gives CASSLAADTPAFF. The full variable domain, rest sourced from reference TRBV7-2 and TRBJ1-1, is GAGVSQSPSNKVTEKGKDVELRCDPISGHTALYWYRQSLGQGLEFLIYFQGNSAPDKSGLPSDRFSAERTGGSVSTLTIQRTQQEDSAVYLCASSLAADTPAFFGQGTRLTVV.

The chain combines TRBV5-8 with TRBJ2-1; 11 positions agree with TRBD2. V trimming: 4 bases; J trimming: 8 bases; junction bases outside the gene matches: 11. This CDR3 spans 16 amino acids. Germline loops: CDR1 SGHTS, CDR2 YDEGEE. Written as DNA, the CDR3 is TGTGCCAGCAGCGACCCGGTAGCGGGAGGGTCTGATGAGCAGTTCTTC. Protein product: CASSDPVAGGSDEQFF. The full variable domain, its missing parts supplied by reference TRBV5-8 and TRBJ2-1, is EAGVTQSPTHLIKTRGQQATLRCSPISGHTSVYWYQQALGLGLQFLLWYDEGEERNRGNFPPRFSGRQFPNYSSELNVNALELEDSALYLCASSDPVAGGSDEQFFGPGTRLTVL.

For the CDR3, the DNA is TGTGCCATCAGTGACCCCATGGGGCAGAACACTGAAGCTTTCTTT. Its protein product is CAISDPMGQNTEAFF. This chain joins TRBV10-3 and TRBJ1-1; a possible D gene is TRBD1 (5 bases). Germline CDR1 ENHRY, CDR2 SYGVKD. V lost 3 bases and J lost 1, with 12 bases in between. CDR3 length: 15 residues.

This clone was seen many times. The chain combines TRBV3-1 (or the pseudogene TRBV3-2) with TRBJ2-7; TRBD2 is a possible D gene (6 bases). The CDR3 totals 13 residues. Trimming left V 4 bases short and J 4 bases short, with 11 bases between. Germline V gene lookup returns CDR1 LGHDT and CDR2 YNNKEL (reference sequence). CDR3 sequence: CASSPGEAYEQYF. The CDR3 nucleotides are TGTGCCAGCAGCCCGGGGGAAGCGTACGAGCAGTACTTC.

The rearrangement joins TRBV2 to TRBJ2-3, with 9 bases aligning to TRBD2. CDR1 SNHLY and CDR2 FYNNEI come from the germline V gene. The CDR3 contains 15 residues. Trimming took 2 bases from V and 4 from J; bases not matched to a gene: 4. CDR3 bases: TGTGCCAGCAGTGAAATGGGACTAGCCCCAGATACGCAGTATTTT. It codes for CASSEMGLAPDTQYF.

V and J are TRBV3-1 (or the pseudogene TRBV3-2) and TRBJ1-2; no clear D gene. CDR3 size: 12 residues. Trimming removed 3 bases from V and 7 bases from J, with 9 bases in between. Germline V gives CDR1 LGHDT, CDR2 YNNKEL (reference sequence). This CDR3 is CASSQGASGYTF. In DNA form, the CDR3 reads TGTGCCAGCAGCCAGGGCGCAAGTGGCTACACCTTC.

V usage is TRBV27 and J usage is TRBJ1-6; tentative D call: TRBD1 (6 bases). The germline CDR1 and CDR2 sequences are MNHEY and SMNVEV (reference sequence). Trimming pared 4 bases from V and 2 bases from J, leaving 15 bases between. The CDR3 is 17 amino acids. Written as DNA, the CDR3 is TGTGCCAGCAGTTCCTATAACACAGGGCCCTATAATTCACCCCTCCACTTT. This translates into CASSSYNTGPYNSPLHF.

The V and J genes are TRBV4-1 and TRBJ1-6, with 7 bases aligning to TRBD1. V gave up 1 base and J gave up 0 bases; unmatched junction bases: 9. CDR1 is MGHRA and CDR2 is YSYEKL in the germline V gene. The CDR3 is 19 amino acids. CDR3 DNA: TGCGCCAGCAGCCAAGGGACAGGCCTTAGGAGCTCCTATAATTCACCCCTCCACTTT. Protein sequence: CASSQGTGLRSSYNSPLHF.

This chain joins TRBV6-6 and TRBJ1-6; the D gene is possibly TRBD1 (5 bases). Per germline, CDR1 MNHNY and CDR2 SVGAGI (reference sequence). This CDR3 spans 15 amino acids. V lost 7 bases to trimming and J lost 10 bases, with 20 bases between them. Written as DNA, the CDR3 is TGTGCCAGCACTCGAAGCTTCCGGGGGAACTCACCCCTCCACTTT. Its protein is CASTRSFRGNSPLHF.

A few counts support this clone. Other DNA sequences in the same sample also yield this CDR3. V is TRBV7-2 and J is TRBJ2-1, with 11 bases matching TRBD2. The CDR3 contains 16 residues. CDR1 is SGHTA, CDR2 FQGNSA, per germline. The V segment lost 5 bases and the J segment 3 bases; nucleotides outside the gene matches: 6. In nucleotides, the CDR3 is TGTGCCAGCAGCCCCCGGACTAGCGGGTACTACAATGAGCAGTTCTTC. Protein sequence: CASSPRTSGYYNEQFF.